The 19 T cell receptor beta chains below all came from one sample that was sequenced in a study of T cell changes during pregnancy in multiple sclerosis. The repertoire was sequenced with immunoSEQ multiplex PCR; TCRdb's copy has only in-frame clones and lacks some. The sample includes roughly 56,000 clones, nearly 90% of them seen just once. Sequenced material: peripheral blood, taken in the first trimester of pregnancy. The receptors shown here come from a female donor with multiple sclerosis, enrolled in a pregnancy study.

This rearrangement joins TRBV5-1 to TRBJ2-2; 9 nucleotides agree with TRBD2. The V segment lost 4 bases and the J segment 8 bases; nucleotides outside the gene matches: 9. Per the germline V gene, CDR1 is SGHRS and CDR2 is YFSETQ. The CDR3 loop spans 15 amino acids. The CDR3 DNA sequence: TGCGCCAGCAGCCTCGGGACTAGCAAGTCGGGGGAGCTGTTTTTT. Amino acid sequence: CASSLGTSKSGELFF.

The chain is built from TRBV10-3 and TRBJ2-3; 8 nucleotides line up with TRBD2. The CDR3 runs to 14 residues. V gave up 7 bases and J gave up 0 bases; unmatched junction bases: 3. Germline V gives CDR1 ENHRY, CDR2 SYGVKD. The CDR3 DNA is TGTGCCATCACCTCGGGAGGGAGCACAGATACGCAGTATTTT. Residues: CAITSGGSTDTQYF.

This chain uses TRBV30 with TRBJ2-5, with 9 bases matching TRBD2. This CDR3 comprises 17 residues. Germline CDR1 and CDR2: GTSNPN and SVGIG (reference sequence). V lost 4 bases, J lost 2 bases, and 14 bases stayed unmatched. CDR3: CAWTAGPTSGTQETQYF. The CDR3 DNA is TGTGCCTGGACCGCCGGGCCGACTAGCGGTACTCAAGAGACCCAGTACTTC.

The V and J genes are TRBV7-9 and TRBJ1-1; D is perhaps TRBD1 (5 bases). Germline CDR1 reads SEHNR; CDR2 reads FQNEAQ (reference sequence). Trimming stripped 5 bases from V and 6 bases from J, with 16 bases between. The CDR3 has 14 amino acids. The CDR3 reads CASSRYGGSAEAFF. As DNA, the CDR3 is TGTGCCAGCAGCCGTTACGGGGGTTCGGCTGAAGCTTTCTTT.

This clone was detected ten times or more. The chain carries TRBV5-1 and TRBJ1-1; no reliable D call. The length of the CDR3 is 15 residues. Germline V gene data show CDR1 as SGHRS and CDR2 as YFSETQ. V was clipped by 1 base and J by 2 bases, with 12 bases between them. The CDR3 DNA reads as TGCGCCAGCAGCTTGTTCATGTTGAGCAACACTGAAGCTTTCTTT. As protein: CASSLFMLSNTEAFF.

The gene calls are TRBV7-6 and TRBJ2-7; D is possibly TRBD2 (5 bases). Germline-derived CDR1 and CDR2 are SGHVS and FNYEAQ. CDR3 size: 15 residues. Trimming removed 1 base at V and 0 bases at J, with 10 bases between. CDR3 nucleotide sequence: TGTGCCAGCAGCTTAGAGTCGGGGTTCTCCTACGAGCAGTACTTC. Its translation is CASSLESGFSYEQYF. Drawing the rest from reference TRBV7-6 and TRBJ2-7, the complete variable domain is GAGVSQSPRYKVTKRGQDVALRCDPISGHVSLYWYRQALGQGPEFLTYFNYEAQQDKSGLPNDRFSAERPEGSISTLTIQRTEQRDSAMYRCASSLESGFSYEQYFGPGTRLTVT.

This chain links TRBV7-2 with TRBJ1-5; possible D gene TRBD1, 5 bases. Per germline, CDR1 SGHTA and CDR2 FQGNSA. The CDR3 spans 14 residues. Trimming took 6 bases from V and 4 from J, leaving 13 bases between them. CDR3 amino acids: CASRLGEGNQPQHF. The CDR3 bases are TGTGCCAGCAGATTGGGGGAGGGAAATCAGCCCCAGCATTTT.

J is TRBJ1-1 and V is TRBV27; weak D call: TRBD1 (5 bases). Germline assignment: CDR1 MNHEY and CDR2 SMNVEV (reference sequence). The CDR3 contains 14 residues. The V and J ends lost 6 bases and 6 bases respectively, with 17 bases between them. The CDR3 DNA reads TGTGCCAGCAGGCGACAGAGTCTTTTCTCTGAAGCTTTCTTT. Residues: CASRRQSLFSEAFF.

The chain couples TRBV28 to TRBJ2-7; 10 bases align to TRBD1. Germline assignment: CDR1 MDHEN and CDR2 SYDVKM. This CDR3 has 16 amino acids. V lost 3 bases, J lost 3 bases, and 8 bases stayed unmatched. The chain's CDR3 is CASSLGVGQGNYEQYF. In DNA, the CDR3 is TGTGCCAGCAGTTTGGGAGTGGGACAGGGGAACTACGAGCAGTACTTC.

The V gene is TRBV6-5, the J gene TRBJ1-1; 9 bases are a match to TRBD1. This CDR3 contains 14 residues. The J segment lost 3 bases and the V segment lost 6 bases, leaving 5 bases of the junction unmatched. Germline V gene data show CDR1 as MNHEY and CDR2 as SVGAGI. This CDR3 is CASRRDRDDTEAFF. CDR3 nucleotides: TGTGCCAGCAGGAGGGACAGGGACGACACTGAAGCTTTCTTT.

The chain employs TRBV6-4 and TRBJ2-5; 12 nucleotides line up with TRBD1. CDR3 length equals 15 residues. Germline-derived CDR1 and CDR2 are MRHNA and SNTAGT. Losses at the gene ends were 4 bases for V and 5 bases for J; bases not matched to a gene: 5. CDR3 in DNA: TGTGCCAGCAGTGTCGGGACAGGGGGCATGGAGACCCAGTACTTC. This translates into CASSVGTGGMETQYF.

The rearrangement links TRBV6-1 to TRBJ1-2; D remains ambiguous. V lost 1 base and J lost 2, with 11 bases in between. The germline CDR1 and CDR2 sequences are MNHNS and SASEGT. The CDR3 runs to 15 residues. The CDR3 sequence is CASSEVVGRNYGYTF. The DNA for the CDR3 is TGTGCCAGCAGTGAAGTGGTGGGCCGGAACTATGGCTACACCTTC.

V gene TRBV9 combines with J gene TRBJ1-1, with D tentatively TRBD1 (5 bases). Germline assignment: CDR1 SGDLS and CDR2 YYNGEE. This CDR3 is built from 13 residues. Between the trimmed V and J ends, which lost 3 bases and 1 base, there was a span of 7 bases. CDR3 DNA sequence: TGTGCCAGCAGCGCCGGGGGGAACACTGAAGCTTTCTTT. It codes for CASSAGGNTEAFF.

The CDR3 nucleotides are TGTGCCAGCAGTTACCGAGCGGGGAGTCACACAGATACGCAGTATTTT. It yields the protein CASSYRAGSHTDTQYF. This chain connects TRBV6-5 to TRBJ2-3, with 7 nucleotides matching TRBD2. Germline-derived CDR1 and CDR2 are MNHEY and SVGAGI. J gave up 2 bases and V 2 bases, and 7 bases lay outside the gene matches. The length of the CDR3 is 16 residues.

The V call is TRBV5-6, the J call TRBJ2-7; 12 nucleotides agree with TRBD2. Germline V lookup: CDR1 SGHDT, CDR2 YYEEEE. J was trimmed by 3 bases and V by 0 bases; bases with no gene match: 4. This CDR3 has 16 amino acids. This CDR3 is CASSLATSGRFYEQYF. The CDR3 DNA reads TGTGCCAGCAGCTTGGCCACTAGCGGGAGGTTCTACGAGCAGTACTTC.

The chain uses TRBV7-9 and TRBJ2-5, with a possible D match to TRBD2 (6 bases). The CDR3 runs to 16 residues. Germline V CDR1 and CDR2: SEHNR, FQNEAQ (reference sequence). The V end was cut by 3 bases, the J end by 4 bases, with 18 bases between. This chain's CDR3 is CASSFEGRLAGETQYF. CDR3 sequence (DNA): TGTGCCAGCAGCTTCGAAGGGAGGTTGGCTGGAGAGACCCAGTACTTC.

The chain couples TRBV10-1 to TRBJ2-7; 8 bases map to TRBD1. The CDR3 is 14 amino acids. Germline V gene lookup returns CDR1 WNHNN and CDR2 SYGVQD (reference sequence). Unmatched junction bases numbered 7, after V lost 2 bases and J lost 7 bases. DNA of the CDR3: TGCGCCAGCAGTGAGAACAGGGGGTCTGGAGAGCAGTACTTC. It specifies CASSENRGSGEQYF.

The chain employs TRBV4-1 and TRBJ1-4, with D unresolved. Deletions cut 1 base from V and 0 bases from J, with 12 bases between. The V gene's germline CDR1 is MGHRA and CDR2 YSYEKL. The CDR3 is 17 amino acids. The CDR3 sequence is CASSQVVIGATNEKLFF. CDR3 coding DNA: TGCGCCAGCAGCCAAGTGGTCATTGGAGCAACTAATGAAAAACTGTTTTTT.

This clone was seen just once. The chain joins TRBV5-6 to TRBJ2-5; no reliable D call. The length of the CDR3 is 16 residues. In germline, CDR1 is SGHDT, CDR2 YYEEEE. The V gene lost 0 bases and the J gene lost 7 bases, with 19 bases spanning the gap. DNA for the CDR3: TGTGCCAGCAGCTTGGAGTTTGGAAACAGCTATGGGACCCAGTACTTC. Its protein is CASSLEFGNSYGTQYF.